One and the same sample provided the 10 T cell receptor beta chains below, sequenced in a study of control samples from healthy donors and cancer patients. TCRdb's copy holds only in-frame clones and misses some; the assay was immunoSEQ multiplex PCR. This sample has more than 50,000 clones, with 75% to 85% found just once. Input material: blood. These receptors were collected from a man in his forties in good health.

The chain couples TRBV28 to TRBJ1-3; tentatively, D is TRBD1 (6 bases). With 3 bases removed from V and 0 bases from J, the gap between germline ends came to 12 bases. This CDR3 has 16 residues. CDR1 is MDHEN, CDR2 SYDVKM, per germline. DNA for the CDR3: TGTGCCAGCAGTTTCTGGCAGGGGAGCTCTGGAAACACCATATATTTT. Protein sequence: CASSFWQGSSGNTIYF.

The rearrangement links TRBV28 to TRBJ1-5; TRBD1 aligns across 7 bases. V gave up 7 bases and J gave up 1 base; unmatched junction bases: 10. CDR1 MDHEN and CDR2 SYDVKM come from the germline V gene. The CDR3 is 16 residues long. CDR3 coding DNA: TGTGCCAGCACCCGTAGACAGGGTAGAAGCAATCAGCCCCAGCATTTT. Translating gives CASTRRQGRSNQPQHF.

This clone was seen only once. V and J are TRBV7-9 and TRBJ1-3; D ambiguous. Germline V gene sequence: CDR1 SEHNR, CDR2 FQNEAQ (reference sequence). This CDR3 has 15 amino acids. Trimming stripped 1 base from V and 0 bases from J, with 7 bases between. This chain's CDR3 is CASSLGGDSGNTIYF. The CDR3, as DNA: TGTGCCAGCAGCTTAGGGGGAGACTCTGGAAACACCATATATTTT. The full variable domain, rest sourced from reference TRBV7-9 and TRBJ1-3, is DTGVSQNPRHKITKRGQNVTFRCDPISEHNRLYWYRQTLGQGPEFLTYFQNEAQLEKSRLLSDRFSAERPKGSFSTLEIQRTEQGDSAMYLCASSLGGDSGNTIYFGEGSWLTVV.

J is TRBJ2-5 and V is TRBV13, with D perhaps matching TRBD1 (5 bases). Germline-derived CDR1 and CDR2 are PRHDT and FYEKMQ (reference sequence). With 6 bases removed from V and 5 bases from J, the gap between germline ends came to 16 bases. There are 14 residues in the CDR3. The CDR3 loop reads CASSRQGVEETQYF. CDR3 DNA: TGTGCCAGCAGTCGTCAGGGCGTGGAGGAGACCCAGTACTTC.

The V gene is TRBV5-1, the J gene TRBJ1-2; TRBD1 matches at 8 bases. Germline-derived CDR1 and CDR2 are SGHRS and YFSETQ. This CDR3 spans 13 amino acids. V lost 5 bases and J lost 8; bases outside the gene matches: 8. CDR3 sequence (DNA): TGCGCCAGCAGTACAGGGGGGAACCAGGGCTACACCTTC. As protein: CASSTGGNQGYTF.

This clone was detected a few times. This chain connects TRBV6-2 or TRBV6-3 to TRBJ2-7; 10 nucleotides align to TRBD2. The J segment lost 0 bases and the V segment lost 5 bases, leaving 4 bases of the junction unmatched. The CDR3 runs 15 residues. The germline gives CDR1 MNHEY, CDR2 SVGEGT. CDR3 protein: CASSRSSGSSYEQYF. In nucleotides, the CDR3 is TGTGCCAGCAGTCGATCTAGCGGGAGCTCCTACGAGCAGTACTTC.

V is TRBV29-1 and J is TRBJ1-2; 7 positions match TRBD1. This CDR3 is 12 amino acids long. V shed 4 bases and J 3 bases; nucleotides not matched to a gene: 2. The germline gives CDR1 SQVTM, CDR2 ANQGSEA. The CDR3 coding sequence is TGCAGCGTTGGTCAGGGGGACTATGGCTACACCTTC. It codes for CSVGQGDYGYTF. Full variable domain (rest looked up from reference TRBV29-1 and TRBJ1-2): SAVISQKPSRDICQRGTSLTIQCQVDSQVTMMFWYRQQPGQSLTLIATANQGSEATYESGFVIDKFPISRPNLTFSTLTVSNMSPEDSSIYLCSVGQGDYGYTFGSGTRLTVV.

The chain carries TRBV12-5 and TRBJ2-1; no definite D call. Germline CDR1 reads LGHNT; CDR2 reads FRNRAP. This CDR3 is 15 amino acids long. V was trimmed by 1 base and J by 6 bases, leaving 13 bases between them. The CDR3 DNA follows: TGTGCTAGTGGTTTGGGTTCCCCAGAAGGCAATGAGCAGTTCTTC. Translated: CASGLGSPEGNEQFF. The full variable domain, with the rest looked up from reference TRBV12-5 and TRBJ2-1, is DARVTQTPRHKVTEMGQEVTMRCQPILGHNTVFWYRQTMMQGLELLAYFRNRAPLDDSGMPKDRFSAEMPDATLATLKIQPSEPRDSAVYFCASGLGSPEGNEQFFGPGTRLTVL.

The chain uses TRBV3-1 (or the pseudogene TRBV3-2) and TRBJ1-2; unclear D gene. CDR1 and CDR2 (germline): LGHDT, YNNKEL (reference sequence). V lost 0 bases to trimming and J lost 3 bases, with 8 bases between them. The CDR3 has 14 amino acids. This chain's CDR3 is CASSQDSPDYGYTF. In DNA form, the CDR3 reads TGTGCCAGCAGCCAAGATAGCCCGGACTATGGCTACACCTTC.

V usage is TRBV5-4 and J usage is TRBJ2-7; no reliable D call. CDR3 length equals 13 residues. Germline CDR1 is SGHNT and CDR2 is YYREEE (reference sequence). The V end was cut by 5 bases, the J end by 5 bases, with 14 bases between. Here the CDR3 DNA reads TGTGCCAGCAGTAATGTTCTTAGGGACGAGCAGTACTTC. Its translation: CASSNVLRDEQYF.